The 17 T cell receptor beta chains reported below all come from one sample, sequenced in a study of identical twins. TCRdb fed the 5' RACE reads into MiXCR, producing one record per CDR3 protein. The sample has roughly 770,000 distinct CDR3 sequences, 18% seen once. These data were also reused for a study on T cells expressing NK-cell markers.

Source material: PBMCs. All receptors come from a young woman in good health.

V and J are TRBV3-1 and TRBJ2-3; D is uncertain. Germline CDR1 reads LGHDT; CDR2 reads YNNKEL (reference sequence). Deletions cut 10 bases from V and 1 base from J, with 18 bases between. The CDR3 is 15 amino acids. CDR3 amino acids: CATCQYVGGTDTQYF. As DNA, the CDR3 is TGTGCCACCTGCCAGTATGTTGGGGGCACAGATACGCAGTATTTT.

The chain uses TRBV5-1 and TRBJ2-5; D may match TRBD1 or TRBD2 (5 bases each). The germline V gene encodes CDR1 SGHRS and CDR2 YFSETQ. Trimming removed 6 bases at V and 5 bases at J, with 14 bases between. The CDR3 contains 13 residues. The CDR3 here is CASITGPGETQYF. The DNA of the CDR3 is TGCGCCAGCATCACGGGGCCTGGGGAGACCCAGTACTTC.

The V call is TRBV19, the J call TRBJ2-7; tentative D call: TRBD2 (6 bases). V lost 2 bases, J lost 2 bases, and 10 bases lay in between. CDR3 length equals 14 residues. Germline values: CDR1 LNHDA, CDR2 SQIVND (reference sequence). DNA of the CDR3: TGTGCCAGTAGTATACGCGGGGCCACCTACGAGCAGTACTTC. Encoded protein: CASSIRGATYEQYF.

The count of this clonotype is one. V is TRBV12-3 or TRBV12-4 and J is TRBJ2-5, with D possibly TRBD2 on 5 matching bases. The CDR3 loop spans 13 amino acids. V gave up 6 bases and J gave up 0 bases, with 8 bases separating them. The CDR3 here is CASRAGDQETQYF. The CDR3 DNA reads TGTGCCAGCAGGGCGGGTGACCAAGAGACCCAGTACTTC.

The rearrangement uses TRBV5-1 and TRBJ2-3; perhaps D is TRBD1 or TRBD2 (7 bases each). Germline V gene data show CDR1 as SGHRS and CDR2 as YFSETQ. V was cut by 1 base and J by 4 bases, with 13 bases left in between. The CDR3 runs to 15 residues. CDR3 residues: CASSLMGGGADTQYF. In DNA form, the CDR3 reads TGCGCCAGCAGCTTGATGGGAGGGGGCGCAGATACGCAGTATTTT. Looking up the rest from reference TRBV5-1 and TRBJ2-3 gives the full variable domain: KAGVTQTPRYLIKTRGQQVTLSCSPISGHRSVSWYQQTPGQGLQFLFEYFSETQRNKGNFPGRFSGRQFSNSRSEMNVSTLELGDSALYLCASSLMGGGADTQYFGPGTRLTVL.

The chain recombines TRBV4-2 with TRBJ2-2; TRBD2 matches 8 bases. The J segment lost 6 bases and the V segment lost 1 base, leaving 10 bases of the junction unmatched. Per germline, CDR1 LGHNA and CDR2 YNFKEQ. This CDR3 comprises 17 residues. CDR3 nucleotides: TGTGCCAGCAGCCAAGGGCTCGGCGGGGGGCGGGCCGGGGAGCTGTTTTTT. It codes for CASSQGLGGGRAGELFF.

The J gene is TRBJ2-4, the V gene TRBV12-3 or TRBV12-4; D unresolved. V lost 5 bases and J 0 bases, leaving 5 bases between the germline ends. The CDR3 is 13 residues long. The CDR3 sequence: CASSELAKNIQYF. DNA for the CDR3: TGTGCCAGCAGTGAACTAGCCAAAAACATTCAGTACTTC.

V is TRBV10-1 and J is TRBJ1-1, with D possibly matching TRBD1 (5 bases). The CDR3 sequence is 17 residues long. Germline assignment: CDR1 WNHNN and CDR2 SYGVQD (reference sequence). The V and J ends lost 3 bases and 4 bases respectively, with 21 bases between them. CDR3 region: CASSDPSGGHGGTEAFF. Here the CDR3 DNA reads TGCGCCAGCAGTGACCCGTCAGGTGGACACGGGGGCACTGAAGCTTTCTTT.

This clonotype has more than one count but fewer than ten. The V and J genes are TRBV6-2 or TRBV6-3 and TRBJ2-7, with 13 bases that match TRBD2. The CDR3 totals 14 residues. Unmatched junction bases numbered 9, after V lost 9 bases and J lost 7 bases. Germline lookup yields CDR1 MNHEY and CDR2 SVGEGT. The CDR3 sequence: CASVGLAGVWEQYF. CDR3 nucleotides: TGTGCCAGTGTCGGACTAGCGGGAGTATGGGAGCAGTACTTC.

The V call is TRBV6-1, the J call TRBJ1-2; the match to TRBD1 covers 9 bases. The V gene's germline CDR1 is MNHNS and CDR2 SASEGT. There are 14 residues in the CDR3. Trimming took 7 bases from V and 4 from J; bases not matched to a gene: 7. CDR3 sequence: CASTRETGGYGYTF. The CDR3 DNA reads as TGTGCCAGCACCCGGGAGACAGGGGGCTATGGCTACACCTTC.

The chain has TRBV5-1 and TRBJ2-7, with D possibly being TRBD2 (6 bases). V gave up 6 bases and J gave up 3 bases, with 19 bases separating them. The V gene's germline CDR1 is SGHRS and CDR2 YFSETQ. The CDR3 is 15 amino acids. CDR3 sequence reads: CASKSATSLGYEQYF. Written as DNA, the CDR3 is TGCGCCAGCAAATCAGCGACTAGTTTAGGCTACGAGCAGTACTTC.

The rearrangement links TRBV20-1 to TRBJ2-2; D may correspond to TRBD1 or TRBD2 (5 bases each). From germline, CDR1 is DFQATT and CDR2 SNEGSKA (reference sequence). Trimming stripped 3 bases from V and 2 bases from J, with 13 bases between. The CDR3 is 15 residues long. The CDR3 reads CSARRMGVNTGELFF. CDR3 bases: TGCAGTGCTAGGCGGATGGGGGTTAACACCGGGGAGCTGTTTTTT.

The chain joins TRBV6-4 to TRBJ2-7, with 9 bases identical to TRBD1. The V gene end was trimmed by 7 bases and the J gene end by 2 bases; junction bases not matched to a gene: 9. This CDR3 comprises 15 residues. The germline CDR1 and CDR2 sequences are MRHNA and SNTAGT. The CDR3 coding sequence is TGTGCCAGCATGCGGCCGGGACAGGGCGCCTACGAGCAGTACTTC. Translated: CASMRPGQGAYEQYF.

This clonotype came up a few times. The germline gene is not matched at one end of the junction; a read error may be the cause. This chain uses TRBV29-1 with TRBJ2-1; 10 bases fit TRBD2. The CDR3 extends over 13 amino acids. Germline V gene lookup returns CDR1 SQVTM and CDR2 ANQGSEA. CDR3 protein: CSVLLAGYSEQFF. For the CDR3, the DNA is TGCAGCGTTCTACTAGCGGGGTACAGTGAGCAGTTCTTC.

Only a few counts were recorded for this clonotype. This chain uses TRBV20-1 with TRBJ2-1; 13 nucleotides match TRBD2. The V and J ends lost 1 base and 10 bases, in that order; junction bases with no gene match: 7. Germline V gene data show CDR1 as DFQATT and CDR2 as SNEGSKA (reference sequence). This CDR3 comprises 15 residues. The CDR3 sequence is CSARVAGTSGKEQFF. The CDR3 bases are TGCAGTGCTAGAGTGGCCGGGACTAGCGGGAAAGAGCAGTTCTTC.

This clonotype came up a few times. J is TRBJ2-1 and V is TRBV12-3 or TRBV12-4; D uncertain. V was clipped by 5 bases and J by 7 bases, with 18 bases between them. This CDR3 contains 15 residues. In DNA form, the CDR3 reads TGTGCCAGCAGTCCAGAAGGGTTCCAGGCAAATGAGCAGTTCTTC. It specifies CASSPEGFQANEQFF.

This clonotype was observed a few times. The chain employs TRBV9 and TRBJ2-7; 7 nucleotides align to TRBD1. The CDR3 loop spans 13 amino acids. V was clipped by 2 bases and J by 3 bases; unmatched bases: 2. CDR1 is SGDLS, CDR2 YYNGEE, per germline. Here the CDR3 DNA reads TGTGCCAGCAGCGTGACAGGGAGCTACGAGCAGTACTTC. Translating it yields CASSVTGSYEQYF.